This is a list of T cell receptor beta chains from one sample in a study of CD8 T cells in ankylosing spondylitis. Each CDR3 protein gets one entry after TCRdb re-called the 5' RACE reads with MiXCR. The repertoire consists of roughly 180,000 distinct CDR3 sequences, with roughly 13% occurring once and the leading ten covering about 15%. The source material was blood, either unsorted or a sorted T cell fraction (not recorded which). These receptors were collected from a male donor with ankylosing spondylitis or in good health (not recorded which). The CDR3 runs from the conserved cysteine through the conserved F or W.

v_gene,j_gene,CDR3aa
TRBV5-1,TRBJ2-7,CASSLFSGHSYEQYF
TRBV3-1,TRBJ2-7,CASSPPLGRGASYEQYF
TRBV6-5,TRBJ2-7,CASSYETSGSYEQYF
TRBV6-1,TRBJ1-1,CAGGFGSEAFF
TRBV11-2,TRBJ2-3,CASSPGQGGFPDTQYF
TRBV3-1,TRBJ1-4,CASSHDIEEKLFF
TRBV3-1,TRBJ2-7,CASSKQVHPEGEQYF
TRBV5-6,TRBJ1-2,CASSSLMTGDAGYTF
TRBV9,TRBJ2-1,CASSVFGGGPYNEQFF
TRBV4-2,TRBJ2-2,CASSQENTNTGELFF
TRBV29-1,TRBJ1-1,CSVKDEGSTEAFF
TRBV12-3/TRBV12-4,TRBJ2-7,CASSSTYPAEQYF
TRBV12-3/TRBV12-4,TRBJ1-4,CASSSPWTGQKLFF
TRBV6-1,TRBJ2-1,CASSTQASGTLTYNEQFF
TRBV15,TRBJ2-7,CATSRDRRSFLQGPSSYEQYF
TRBV2,TRBJ2-1,CASSFSGGSYNEQFF
TRBV7-8,TRBJ2-7,CASSPQDGGSYEQYF
TRBV7-9,TRBJ1-3,CASSFEEQGENTIYF
TRBV24-1,TRBJ2-5,CATSDFGDRGETQYF
TRBV5-1,TRBJ2-3,CASSLEQYTDTQYF